A selection of T cell receptor beta chains follows, all from one sample in a study of cytomegalovirus exposure and HLA in healthy donors. The protocol was immunoSEQ multiplex PCR, while the TCRdb copy is restricted to in-frame clones and leaves out a portion. The sample has around 100,000 clones, about 60% seen once; the top ten hold about 2.2%. The sample consisted of PBMCs. The receptor source for this set is a woman aged 25 to 45 in good health and CMV-seronegative. The CDR3 runs from the conserved cysteine through the conserved F or W. The D gene is left open where the match is weak. Clone size is given for some rows only: seen once, a few or many times, or a class if the clone is expanded.

d_gene	abundance	v_gene	j_gene	CDR3aa	CDR3nt
NA	NA	TRBV7-9	TRBJ2-3	CASTPETGSTDTQYF	TGTGCCAGCACCCCAGAGACAGGTAGCACAGATACGCAGTATTTT
TRBD2	NA	TRBV29-1	TRBJ2-7	CSVEDRTSGVWEQYF	TGCAGCGTTGAAGATCGAACTAGCGGGGTGTGGGAGCAGTACTTC
TRBD1	NA	TRBV7-6	TRBJ1-2	CASSLVSGRGGAFNYGYTF	TGTGCCAGCAGCTTAGTTTCGGGGAGAGGGGGCGCATTTAACTATGGCTACACCTTC
NA	NA	TRBV7-2	TRBJ2-1	CASSLSIAGDNEQFF	TGTGCCAGCAGCTTATCGATAGCAGGGGACAATGAGCAGTTCTTC
NA	NA	TRBV14	TRBJ2-1	CASSQRDFYNEQFF	TGTGCCAGCAGCCAACGGGACTTCTACAATGAGCAGTTCTTC
TRBD1	NA	TRBV2	TRBJ2-3	CASSLLDRGRTDTQYF	TGTGCCAGCAGCCTACTCGACAGGGGGCGAACAGATACGCAGTATTTT
TRBD1	once	TRBV9	TRBJ2-7	CASSERQGAYEQYF	TGTGCCAGCAGCGAGCGACAGGGTGCTTACGAGCAGTACTTC
NA	NA	TRBV13	TRBJ1-1	CASSLTGISRMNTEAFF	TGTGCCAGCAGCCTAACAGGGATCAGTCGGATGAACACTGAAGCTTTCTTT
NA	NA	TRBV10-3	TRBJ2-3	CAISGTGTTDTQYF	TGTGCCATCAGCGGGACTGGTACCACAGATACGCAGTATTTT
NA	NA	TRBV7-6	TRBJ1-1	CASSLQKNTEAFF	TGTGCCAGCAGCCTACAGAAAAACACTGAAGCTTTCTTT
TRBD2	NA	TRBV7-9	TRBJ2-1	CASSLVLAGEIRFKNEQFF	TGTGCCAGCAGCTTAGTACTAGCGGGAGAAATAAGGTTCAAGAATGAGCAGTTCTTC
NA	once	TRBV6-5	TRBJ2-3	CASSYIRGDTQYF	TGTGCCAGCAGTTACATAAGGGGAGATACGCAGTATTTT
NA	NA	TRBV28	TRBJ2-7	CASRTQGYEQYF	TGTGCCAGCAGGACACAGGGTTACGAGCAGTACTTC
NA	few	TRBV28	TRBJ1-4	CASRPQGNEKLFF	TGTGCCAGCAGGCCACAGGGCAATGAAAAACTGTTTTTT
TRBD1	NA	TRBV27	TRBJ1-1	CASSPRQGLLLSTEAFF	TGTGCCAGCAGTCCCCGACAGGGCCTCCTTTTGAGCACTGAAGCTTTCTTT
NA	once	TRBV6-1	TRBJ1-5	CASSMNRVGNQPQHF	TGTGCCAGCAGTATGAACAGGGTTGGCAATCAGCCCCAGCATTTT
TRBD2	NA	TRBV7-3	TRBJ2-1	CASSLLAGVDNEQFF	TGTGCCAGCAGCCTACTCGCGGGAGTCGACAATGAGCAGTTCTTC
TRBD1	NA	TRBV10-2	TRBJ2-7	CASSSDTGGFIEQYF	TGCGCCAGCTCCTCGGATACAGGGGGCTTTATCGAGCAGTACTTC
NA	NA	TRBV4-2	TRBJ2-1	CASSQDGRGPYNEQFF	TGTGCCAGCAGCCAAGATGGAAGGGGTCCCTACAATGAGCAGTTCTTC
TRBD1	NA	TRBV7-2	TRBJ1-4	CASSTGDRQKLFF	TGTGCCAGCAGCACGGGGGACAGGCAAAAGCTGTTTTTT
NA	NA	TRBV7-9	TRBJ2-4	CASSGGTVSSIQYF	TGTGCCAGCAGCGGAGGGACAGTATCTTCCATTCAGTACTTC
NA	NA	TRBV7-7	TRBJ1-6	CASSLVGSPSNSPLHF	TGTGCTAGCAGCTTAGTGGGCAGCCCATCAAATTCACCCCTCCACTTT
NA	few	TRBV27	TRBJ1-5	CASSPQLVGSRDQPQHF	TGTGCCAGCAGTCCCCAGTTAGTCGGGTCGAGGGATCAGCCCCAGCATTTT
TRBD2	NA	TRBV7-2	TRBJ2-1	CASSLAEAGGPYNEQFF	TGTGCCAGCAGCTTAGCGGAAGCGGGAGGGCCCTACAATGAGCAGTTCTTC
TRBD1	few	TRBV7-2	TRBJ2-3	CASSLEGAGDTQYF	TGTGCCAGCAGCCTAGAGGGGGCGGGAGATACGCAGTATTTT
NA	NA	TRBV29-1	TRBJ1-1	CSGGGREGWRTEAFF	TGCAGCGGTGGCGGGAGGGAAGGGTGGAGGACTGAAGCTTTCTTT
TRBD1	NA	TRBV2	TRBJ2-7	CASSDPAGQGLNEQYF	TGTGCCAGCAGTGACCCTGCGGGACAGGGACTTAACGAGCAGTACTTC
TRBD2	NA	TRBV5-5	TRBJ2-7	CASSLAWGTTSYEQYF	TGTGCCAGCAGCTTGGCTTGGGGGACTACTTCCTACGAGCAGTACTTC
TRBD2	NA	TRBV28	TRBJ2-7	CASSPSTSGYYEQYF	TGTGCCAGCAGTCCCTCGACTAGCGGGTACTACGAGCAGTACTTC
TRBD2	NA	TRBV28	TRBJ2-1	CASSSFSGKIEQFF	TGTGCCAGCAGTTCTTTTAGCGGGAAAATTGAGCAGTTCTTC
NA	NA	TRBV4-2	TRBJ1-2	CASSQRTRAPGVYGYTF	TGTGCCAGCAGCCAGCGCACCCGGGCCCCCGGGGTCTATGGCTACACCTTC
NA	NA	TRBV25-1	TRBJ2-7	CASREAQGEQYF	TGTGCCAGTCGGGAGGCCCAGGGGGAGCAGTACTTC
TRBD1	NA	TRBV6-5	TRBJ2-7	CASSYGGQGSYEQYF	TGTGCCAGCAGTTACGGGGGACAGGGATCCTACGAGCAGTACTTC
NA	NA	TRBV15	TRBJ2-3	CATSKQGPPVADTQYF	TGTGCCACCAGCAAACAGGGACCGCCGGTTGCAGATACGCAGTATTTT
TRBD1	NA	TRBV7-2	TRBJ2-7	CASSPGQGLGEQYF	TGTGCCAGCAGCCCGGGACAGGGACTGGGCGAGCAGTACTTC
TRBD1	few	TRBV5-6	TRBJ2-2	CASSLVGQRGPGELFF	TGTGCCAGCAGCTTGGTGGGACAGAGGGGCCCCGGGGAGCTGTTTTTT
TRBD1	NA	TRBV2	TRBJ1-2	CASSVTGGGYGYTF	TGTGCCAGCAGTGTTACAGGGGGCGGCTATGGCTACACCTTC
NA	NA	TRBV7-3	TRBJ1-6	CASSTLGGSRSPLHF	TGTGCCAGCAGCACCTTAGGGGGATCCCGGTCACCCCTCCACTTT
TRBD1	NA	TRBV6-1	TRBJ1-3	CASSEATGVSGNTIYF	TGTGCCAGCAGTGAAGCCACAGGGGTTTCAGGAAACACCATATATTTT
NA	NA	TRBV5-4	TRBJ1-1	CASSGGGNTEAFF	TGTGCCAGCAGCGGCGGGGGGAACACTGAAGCTTTCTTT
NA	NA	TRBV5-1	TRBJ2-1	CASSVRANEQFF	TGCGCCAGCAGCGTCAGGGCCAATGAGCAGTTCTTC
TRBD2	NA	TRBV15	TRBJ2-7	CATSRDLASGRSYEQYF	TGTGCCACCAGCAGAGATCTCGCTAGCGGGAGAAGCTACGAGCAGTACTTC
NA	once	TRBV19	TRBJ1-5	CASSIRDSNQPQHF	TGTGCCAGTAGTATACGGGATAGCAATCAGCCCCAGCATTTT
TRBD2	NA	TRBV7-3	TRBJ2-1	CASSLGLAGGEQFF	TGTGCCAGCAGCCTGGGACTAGCGGGAGGGGAGCAGTTCTTC
NA	NA	TRBV13	TRBJ2-1	CASSANLEYNEQFF	TGTGCCAGCAGCGCAAATCTAGAGTACAATGAGCAGTTCTTC
NA	few	TRBV18	TRBJ2-7	CASSTDSNYEQYF	TGTGCCAGCTCGACGGACAGCAACTACGAGCAGTACTTC
NA	NA	TRBV2	TRBJ1-1	CASSEDRRDEAFF	TGTGCCAGCAGTGAAGACAGGCGGGATGAAGCTTTCTTT
NA	few	TRBV7-9	TRBJ1-1	CASSPPGQNTEAFF	TGTGCCAGCAGCCCACCGGGACAGAACACTGAAGCTTTCTTT
TRBD1	NA	TRBV7-9	TRBJ1-2	CASSPGQGGYGYTF	TGTGCCAGCAGCCCGGGACAGGGAGGGTATGGCTACACCTTC
NA	NA	TRBV6-1	TRBJ2-7	CAAGGQGGRYYEQYF	TGTGCCGCGGGGGGACAGGGCGGGCGGTACTACGAGCAGTACTTC
TRBD1	NA	TRBV28	TRBJ1-2	CASSLAGGNSGYTF	TGTGCCAGCAGTTTGGCAGGGGGCAATAGTGGCTACACCTTC
TRBD1	NA	TRBV11-2	TRBJ2-7	CASSLGFGQGYEQYF	TGTGCCAGCAGCTTAGGATTTGGACAGGGGTACGAGCAGTACTTC
TRBD2	NA	TRBV9	TRBJ2-7	CASSTSGTSGDEQYF	TGTGCCAGCAGCACGTCCGGGACTAGCGGAGACGAGCAGTACTTC
NA	NA	TRBV6-6	TRBJ1-2	CASSYSPVYGYTF	TGTGCCAGCAGTTACTCTCCGGTCTATGGCTACACCTTC
NA	NA	TRBV6-4	TRBJ2-1	CASSDGGVNEQFF	TGTGCCAGCAGTGACGGAGGGGTCAATGAGCAGTTCTTC
NA	NA	TRBV5-6	TRBJ2-3	CASSLYGRADPSTDTQYF	TGTGCCAGCAGCTTGTATGGGAGAGCGGACCCTAGCACAGATACGCAGTATTTT
NA	NA	TRBV20-1	TRBJ2-5	CSARVGATQYF	TGCAGTGCTAGAGTGGGAGCAACGCAGTACTTC